The present T cell receptor beta chain was sequenced within a study of identical twins. TCRdb re-derived calls from the 5' RACE reads in MiXCR, one entry per CDR3 protein. The repertoire consists of roughly 720,000 distinct CDR3 sequences, with about 20% occurring once and the leading ten covering approximately 14%. As for this clonotype: Its antigen is unidentified.

CDR3 length: 12 residues. V lost 4 bases and J lost 6, with 10 bases in between. The germline V gene has CDR1 SGHTA and CDR2 FQGNSA. Overall study findings and caveats: Twin pairs' shared out-of-frame alpha sequences were enriched in low generation probability. Conclusions relied on cross-sectional statistical analysis, not following the same donors.

This sample also appeared in a second study, on T cells expressing NK-cell markers. This second study says: Where several donors were concerned, these clonotypes also led the CD3+CD56-NKG2C+ fraction.

The TCR sequence derives from a woman aged 18-29 years in good health. The gene calls are TRBV7-2 and TRBJ2-7; D not certain. What was sequenced was PBMCs. CDR3 protein: CASSSFEREQYF. In DNA, the CDR3 is TGTGCCAGCAGCTCCTTTGAGCGCGAGCAGTACTTC.